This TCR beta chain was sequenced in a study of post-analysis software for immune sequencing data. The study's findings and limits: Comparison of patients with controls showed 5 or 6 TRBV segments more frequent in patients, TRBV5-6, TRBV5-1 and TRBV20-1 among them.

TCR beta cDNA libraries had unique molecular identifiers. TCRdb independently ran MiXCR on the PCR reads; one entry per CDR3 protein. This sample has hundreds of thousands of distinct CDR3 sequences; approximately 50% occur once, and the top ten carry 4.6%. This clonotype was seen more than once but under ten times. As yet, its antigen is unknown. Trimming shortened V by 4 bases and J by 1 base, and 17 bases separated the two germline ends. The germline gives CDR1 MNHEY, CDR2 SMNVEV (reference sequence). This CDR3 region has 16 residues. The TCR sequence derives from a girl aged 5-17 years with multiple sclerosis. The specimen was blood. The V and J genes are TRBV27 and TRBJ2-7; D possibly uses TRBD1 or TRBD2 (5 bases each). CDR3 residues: CASSYIGTAPSYEQYF. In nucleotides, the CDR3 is TGTGCCAGCAGTTACATCGGGACCGCTCCTTCCTACGAGCAGTACTTC.